The 16 T cell receptor beta chains given below trace back to one sample, sequenced in a study of T cell changes during pregnancy in multiple sclerosis (dated by TCRdb to about 2019). Library preparation was by the immunoSEQ multiplex PCR assay. Here the immuneACCESS table is served through TCRdb, limited to in-frame sequences with V and J called. Missing clones are a known gap in these copies; in checked studies unresolved V genes cover under half, and the rest lacks a known reason. This sample holds some 40,000 clones; 85% to 90% were observed only once. The ten largest clones take up 4% to 6% of the sample. Source: peripheral blood, taken in the second trimester of pregnancy. These receptors originate from a female donor in good health, enrolled as a control in a pregnancy study.

The V gene is TRBV5-1, the J gene TRBJ2-1, with a possible D match to TRBD2 (5 bases). CDR1 and CDR2 from the germline V gene are SGHRS and YFSETQ. V gave up 1 base and J gave up 5 bases, with 10 bases separating them. There are 14 residues in the CDR3. The CDR3, as DNA: TGCGCCAGCAGCTTGCGGGGAATTAACAATGAGCAGTTCTTC. Translated, it gives CASSLRGINNEQFF.

This clone was found once. This chain joins TRBV7-8 and TRBJ1-5; D is perhaps TRBD1 (6 bases). Germline CDR1 reads SGHVS; CDR2 reads FQNEAQ. The germline V and J ends were trimmed by 0 bases and 4 bases, with 13 bases remaining between them. This CDR3 is 16 amino acids long. Written as DNA, the CDR3 is TGTGCCAGCAGCTTAGCCGGGGGGGGGCATAATCAGCCCCAGCATTTT. Its translation is CASSLAGGGHNQPQHF.

The CDR3 loop is CSVVGQGGSYTF. The CDR3 DNA reads as TGCAGCGTGGTTGGACAGGGAGGAAGCTACACCTTC. The chain employs TRBV29-1 and TRBJ1-2; 8 positions agree with TRBD1. The length of the CDR3 is 12 residues. Germline CDR1 is SQVTM and CDR2 is ANQGSEA. The V and J ends lost 6 bases and 9 bases, in that order; junction bases with no gene match: 9.

The gene calls are TRBV7-2 and TRBJ1-1, with D possibly TRBD1 on 6 matching bases. This CDR3 contains 14 residues. Between the trimmed V and J ends, which lost 4 bases and 5 bases, there was a span of 14 bases. Germline-derived CDR1 and CDR2 are SGHTA and FQGNSA. CDR3 region: CASSSRGAGTEAFF. The CDR3 region has the DNA TGTGCCAGCAGCTCCCGGGGGGCTGGGACTGAAGCTTTCTTT.

The CDR3 sequence is CASSPSSGPYNEQFF. The CDR3, as DNA: TGTGCCAGCAGCCCGTCTAGCGGGCCCTACAATGAGCAGTTCTTC. This chain links TRBV9 with TRBJ2-1, with TRBD2 identical over 8 bases. V dropped 4 bases and J dropped 2; count of bases not matched to a gene: 5. Germline V gives CDR1 SGDLS, CDR2 YYNGEE. The CDR3 consists of 15 residues. The full variable domain, completed using reference TRBV9 and TRBJ2-1, is DSGVTQTPKHLITATGQRVTLRCSPRSGDLSVYWYQQSLDQGLQFLIQYYNGEERAKGNILERFSAQQFPDLHSELNLSSLELGDSALYFCASSPSSGPYNEQFFGPGTRLTVL.

This rearrangement joins TRBV6-1 to TRBJ1-6; D not resolved. The CDR3 spans 13 residues. V was cut by 7 bases and J by 4 bases, with 8 bases left in between. CDR1 and CDR2 (germline): MNHNS, SASEGT. CDR3 nucleotide sequence: TGTGCCAGCACCGGAGGGTATAATTCACCCCTCCACTTT. This translates into CASTGGYNSPLHF.

The chain links TRBV6-5 to TRBJ1-4; 7 positions agree with TRBD1. The CDR3 contains 14 residues. V shed 2 bases, J shed 11 bases, and the junction held 8 bases outside the gene matches. Germline V gives CDR1 MNHEY, CDR2 SVGAGI. This CDR3 is CASSYGGTAEKLFF. The DNA of the CDR3 is TGTGCCAGCAGTTACGGAGGGACAGCCGAGAAACTGTTTTTT.

As for this clone: One end of the junction does not line up with germline, which may come from a read error. V is TRBV12-5 and J is TRBJ1-2, with D maybe TRBD1 (6 bases). The CDR3 consists of 9 residues. Germline V gene data show CDR1 as LGHNT and CDR2 as FRNRAP. The CDR3, as DNA: TGTGCTAGTGGTCGGGACACGGCCTTC. It codes for CASGRDTAF. Looking up the rest from reference TRBV12-5 and TRBJ1-2 gives the full variable domain: DARVTQTPRHKVTEMGQEVTMRCQPILGHNTVFWYRQTMMQGLELLAYFRNRAPLDDSGMPKDRFSAEMPDATLATLKIQPSEPRDSAVYFCASGRDTAFGSGTRLTVV.

This clone has only one observation. The chain has TRBV7-9 and TRBJ1-4; TRBD1 is a possible D gene (6 bases). The CDR3 extends over 12 amino acids. The ends were cut back, 6 bases at V and 8 bases at J, with 10 bases in the middle. The V gene's germline CDR1 is SEHNR and CDR2 FQNEAQ (reference sequence). In DNA form, the CDR3 reads TGTGCCAGCAGTTTTACAGGGGAAAAACTGTTTTTT. This gives the protein CASSFTGEKLFF. The full variable domain, with the rest looked up from reference TRBV7-9 and TRBJ1-4, is DTGVSQNPRHKITKRGQNVTFRCDPISEHNRLYWYRQTLGQGPEFLTYFQNEAQLEKSRLLSDRFSAERPKGSFSTLEIQRTEQGDSAMYLCASSFTGEKLFFGSGTQLSVL.

The J gene is TRBJ1-3, the V gene TRBV25-1; 7 bases line up with TRBD1. The germline CDR1 and CDR2 sequences are MGHDK and SYGVNS. The CDR3 covers 18 residues. Trimming at V came to 6 bases and at J to 0 bases, leaving 14 bases not matched to a gene. The chain's CDR3 is CASSGNPGQAYSGNTIYF. CDR3 DNA sequence: TGTGCCAGCAGCGGCAACCCAGGACAGGCCTACTCTGGAAACACCATATATTTT.

The rearrangement joins TRBV5-1 to TRBJ2-2; 10 bases align to TRBD1. Trimming removed 5 bases from V and 7 bases from J; junction bases left unmatched: 8. From germline, CDR1 is SGHRS and CDR2 YFSETQ. The CDR3 contains 15 residues. The CDR3 DNA reads TGCGCCAGCAGAGGACAGGGGGGTAACGGCGGGGAGCTGTTTTTT. Amino acid sequence: CASRGQGGNGGELFF.

This sequence joins TRBV5-1 and TRBJ2-3; 11 bases agree with TRBD1. Trimming cost V 0 bases and J 8 bases; bases outside gene matches: 5. The CDR3 spans 15 residues. The germline V gene encodes CDR1 SGHRS and CDR2 YFSETQ. The CDR3 is CASSLAGQGGVTQYF. DNA for the CDR3: TGCGCCAGCAGCTTGGCGGGACAGGGGGGAGTTACGCAGTATTTT.

The CDR3 DNA is TGTGCCAGCAGCCAAGCTAGGATGTCGACGGCAACTAATGAAAAACTGTTTTTT. Protein: CASSQARMSTATNEKLFF. V gene TRBV14 combines with J gene TRBJ1-4; D uncertain. The CDR3 runs to 18 residues. The V end lost 1 base, the J end lost 0 bases, and 15 bases lay between the germline ends. The germline gives CDR1 SGHDN, CDR2 FVKESK.

The chain links TRBV5-1 to TRBJ1-5; TRBD1 agrees at 8 bases. CDR1 is SGHRS and CDR2 is YFSETQ in the germline V gene. The J segment lost 0 bases and the V segment lost 5 bases, leaving 7 bases of the junction unmatched. The CDR3 runs to 16 residues. Here the CDR3 DNA reads TGCGCCAGCAGGACAGGGGACTGGGATAGCAATCAGCCCCAGCATTTT. Translating gives CASRTGDWDSNQPQHF.

This clone has only a few counts. The J gene is TRBJ1-5, the V gene TRBV25-1, with 7 bases aligning to TRBD1. J was trimmed by 6 bases and V by 3 bases; bases with no gene match: 5. The CDR3 loop spans 14 amino acids. Germline V lookup: CDR1 MGHDK, CDR2 SYGVNS. CDR3 residues: CASSETGFSQPQHF. CDR3 DNA: TGTGCCAGCAGTGAGACAGGGTTTAGTCAGCCCCAGCATTTT.

J is TRBJ1-1 and V is TRBV9; 7 bases map to TRBD1. Per germline, CDR1 SGDLS and CDR2 YYNGEE. CDR3 length: 14 residues. After removal of 2 bases from V and 4 bases from J, the junction contained 5 bases not matched to a gene. The CDR3 spells CASSVGPGGTEAFF. As DNA, the CDR3 is TGTGCCAGCAGCGTGGGTCCAGGGGGCACTGAAGCTTTCTTT. The variable domain in full, with the rest retrieved from reference TRBV9 and TRBJ1-1, is DSGVTQTPKHLITATGQRVTLRCSPRSGDLSVYWYQQSLDQGLQFLIQYYNGEERAKGNILERFSAQQFPDLHSELNLSSLELGDSALYFCASSVGPGGTEAFFGQGTRLTVV.